These 14 T cell receptor beta chains were sequenced from one sample in a study of cytomegalovirus exposure and HLA in healthy donors. Profiled with immunoSEQ multiplex PCR; TCRdb holds only in-frame clones, not every one. The top ten hold under 2% of the sample, which has fewer than 75,000 clones, around 94% seen once. What was sequenced was PBMCs. Every receptor here comes from a woman under 30 in good health and CMV-seropositive.

J is TRBJ2-1 and V is TRBV7-8, with 11 bases lining up with TRBD2. CDR3 length equals 16 residues. Looked up from germline, CDR1 is SGHVS and CDR2 is FQNEAQ. With V trimmed by 5 bases and J by 0 bases, 3 bases remained unmatched. For the CDR3, the DNA is TGTGCCAGCAGCCCAACTAGCGGGAGCTCCTACAATGAGCAGTTCTTC. Residues: CASSPTSGSSYNEQFF.

The genes are TRBV4-1 and TRBJ2-1, with 10 positions matching TRBD2. The CDR3 is 16 amino acids. Per the germline V gene, CDR1 is MGHRA and CDR2 is YSYEKL. The V gene end was trimmed by 2 bases and the J gene end by 5 bases; junction bases not matched to a gene: 6. As DNA, the CDR3 is TGCGCCAGCAGCCAAAGGACTAGCGGCAGCAACAATGAGCAGTTCTTC. Its translation: CASSQRTSGSNNEQFF.

This chain joins TRBV14 and TRBJ2-7; 12 bases match TRBD2. The CDR3 spans 14 residues. Per germline, CDR1 SGHDN and CDR2 FVKESK. Germline trimming cut 4 bases from V and 3 bases from J; bases unmatched to any gene: 1. The CDR3 region is CASSPTSGSYEQYF. Here the CDR3 DNA reads TGTGCCAGCAGCCCGACTAGCGGGAGCTACGAGCAGTACTTC.

The chain recombines TRBV4-2 with TRBJ2-7; possible D gene TRBD2, 5 bases. There are 14 residues in the CDR3. Trimming cost V 2 bases and J 3 bases, with 11 bases left between them. CDR1 LGHNA and CDR2 YNFKEQ come from the germline V gene. The CDR3 DNA reads TGTGCCAGCAGCCAAAATGGACGGGGCTACGAGCAGTACTTC. Protein: CASSQNGRGYEQYF.

This chain connects TRBV7-9 to TRBJ2-7; 10 bases are shared with TRBD1. The V gene's germline CDR1 is SEHNR and CDR2 FQNEAQ (reference sequence). CDR3 length equals 15 residues. V gave up 1 base and J gave up 2 bases; unmatched junction bases: 2. CDR3 sequence: CASSLGGQGTYEQYF. The CDR3 nucleotides are TGTGCCAGCAGCTTAGGGGGACAGGGGACCTACGAGCAGTACTTC.

V gene TRBV7-9 combines with J gene TRBJ2-5, with 7 bases matching TRBD1. V lost 6 bases, J lost 2 bases, and 9 bases stayed unmatched. The V gene's germline CDR1 is SEHNR and CDR2 FQNEAQ (reference sequence). This CDR3 contains 15 residues. The CDR3 loop reads CASSPIWTGQETQYF. The CDR3 DNA reads TGTGCCAGCAGTCCAATCTGGACAGGTCAAGAGACCCAGTACTTC.

The gene calls are TRBV11-2 and TRBJ1-4; 7 bases map to TRBD1. CDR1 is SGHAT and CDR2 is FQNNGV in the germline V gene. The trim removed 4 bases at V and 8 bases at J, leaving 10 bases unmatched. The CDR3 has 15 residues. CDR3 in amino acids: CASSSDRVSNEKLFF. The CDR3 DNA sequence: TGTGCCAGCAGCTCCGACAGGGTTTCGAACGAAAAACTGTTTTTT.

The rearrangement links TRBV11-2 to TRBJ1-2; D unresolved. The CDR3 runs 13 residues. Germline assignment: CDR1 SGHAT and CDR2 FQNNGV. Trimming shortened V by 1 base and J by 8 bases, and 11 bases separated the two germline ends. The chain's CDR3 is CASSLASLGGYTF. The DNA of the CDR3 is TGTGCCAGCAGCTTAGCGTCTTTGGGCGGCTACACCTTC. The variable domain in full, completed from reference TRBV11-2 and TRBJ1-2, reads EAGVAQSPRYKIIEKRQSVAFWCNPISGHATLYWYQQILGQGPKLLIQFQNNGVVDDSQLPKDRFSAERLKGVDSTLKIQPAKLEDSAVYLCASSLASLGGYTFGSGTRLTVV.

The chain combines TRBV29-1 with TRBJ2-7; maybe TRBD2 (6 bases). V lost 1 base, J lost 0 bases, and 10 bases lay in between. This CDR3 has 14 residues. Germline CDR1 SQVTM, CDR2 ANQGSEA. CDR3 sequence: CSVEGGVFSYEQYF. CDR3 sequence (DNA): TGCAGCGTTGAAGGGGGGGTATTCTCCTACGAGCAGTACTTC.

The chain carries TRBV4-1 and TRBJ2-3; 8 bases fit TRBD1. The CDR3 runs 16 residues. Germline assignment: CDR1 MGHRA and CDR2 YSYEKL. The trim removed 3 bases at V and 2 bases at J, leaving 7 bases unmatched. As DNA, the CDR3 is TGCGCCAGCAGCCAGGGTAGGACAGGGATCACAGATACGCAGTATTTT. This gives the protein CASSQGRTGITDTQYF.

The CDR3 is CASSPRAGLEQYF. In DNA, the CDR3 is TGTGCCAGCTCCCCCAGAGCGGGACTCGAGCAGTACTTC. The chain joins TRBV18 to TRBJ2-7; 7 bases align to TRBD2. V was pared by 6 bases and J by 6 bases, with 8 bases of the junction left unmatched. Germline CDR1 KGHSH, CDR2 LQKENI. CDR3 size: 13 residues.

The chain has TRBV6-1 and TRBJ2-7; tentative D call: TRBD2 (5 bases). Trimming stripped 2 bases from V and 2 bases from J, with 7 bases between. Germline V lookup: CDR1 MNHNS, CDR2 SASEGT. CDR3 length equals 13 residues. CDR3 loop: CASSEPGTYEQYF. Written as DNA, the CDR3 is TGTGCCAGCAGTGAACCCGGGACCTACGAGCAGTACTTC.

The genes are TRBV5-4 and TRBJ2-7, with 8 bases aligning to TRBD1. CDR3 length: 14 amino acids. V lost 4 bases to trimming and J lost 4 bases; unmatched junction nucleotides: 7. In germline, CDR1 is SGHNT, CDR2 YYREEE (reference sequence). The CDR3 protein is CASSTGQDGYEQYF. The CDR3 region has the DNA TGTGCCAGCAGCACGGGACAGGACGGGTACGAGCAGTACTTC.

This clone was detected a few times. The chain has TRBV6-5 and TRBJ1-1; D is possibly TRBD1 (5 bases). CDR1 is MNHEY, CDR2 SVGAGI, per germline. V lost 10 bases, J lost 10 bases, and 16 bases lay in between. CDR3 length: 11 residues. This CDR3 is CATGREGRAFF. In DNA form, the CDR3 reads TGTGCCACCGGCCGGGAGGGGCGAGCTTTCTTT.